This T cell receptor (beta chain) was observed in a study of human T cells and chemical hapten exposure. About the research overall: Sensitization applied 2% DPC to about 2 cm by about 2 cm of upper inner arm skin.

This clonotype has a handful of counts. Its specificity is not known. Documented time point: pre-sensitization, week 0. The treatment denotes: therapeutic diphenylcyclopropenone sensitization with weekly scalp DPC. Every patch test was put on after a blood sample was taken. The CDR3 consists of 9 residues. Between the trimmed V and J ends, which lost 10 bases and 3 bases, there was a span of 1 base. Looked up from germline, CDR1 is SGHVS and CDR2 is FNYEAQ. Study conclusions and caveats: DPC sensitization produced no change in TCRs with frequency above 1 in 1000. Patch test scores rose with PT1 expanded TCR counts, a positive correlation.

TCRdb recomputed calls from the RACE reads with MiXCR, one row per CDR3 protein. The profile shows around 330,000 distinct CDR3 sequences, approximately 5.8% of them singletons. V is TRBV7-6 and J is TRBJ2-1; D is undetermined. The sequence derives from a woman aged 18-29 years with alopecia areata. Some clones in this sample may be carry-over from other donors' samples. The sample in question was whole blood, obtained in connection with sensitization to the hapten diphenylcyclopropenone (DPC). The CDR3 sequence is CANYNEQFF. CDR3 bases: TGTGCCAACTACAATGAGCAGTTCTTC.